Following are 5 T cell receptor beta chains from one sample sequenced in a study of blood T cell repertoires in COVID-19. Sequencing was performed with immunoSEQ multiplex PCR; in TCRdb, only in-frame clones are kept and a portion is missing. The sample contains more than 200,000 clones, about 86% of which appear only once. The sample was peripheral blood. These TCRs come from a man aged 30 to 45 with active or convalescent COVID-19.

The chain recombines TRBV6-5 with TRBJ1-2, with 9 nucleotides matching TRBD1. The junction had 11 bases not matched to a gene; V was cut back by 6 bases and J by 6 bases. There are 15 residues in the CDR3. Looked up from germline, CDR1 is MNHEY and CDR2 is SVGAGI. The CDR3 here is CASSQNRDRAHGYTF. The DNA of the CDR3 is TGTGCCAGCAGCCAAAACCGGGACAGGGCTCATGGCTACACCTTC.

The chain employs TRBV5-1 and TRBJ1-1; possible D gene TRBD1, 5 bases. Germline CDR1 and CDR2: SGHRS and YFSETQ. V was cut by 1 base and J by 0 bases, with 10 bases left in between. The CDR3 runs to 15 residues. CDR3 in DNA: TGCGCCAGCAGCTTGTTTGACAGCATGAACACTGAAGCTTTCTTT. This sequence encodes CASSLFDSMNTEAFF.

This clone was seen once. This sequence joins TRBV6-5 and TRBJ1-5; perhaps TRBD1 as D (5 bases). CDR3 length equals 14 residues. The V gene's germline CDR1 is MNHEY and CDR2 SVGAGI. Trimming stripped 7 bases from V and 0 bases from J, with 10 bases between. CDR3 in DNA: TGTGCCAGCACCGGACATCATAGCAATCAGCCCCAGCATTTT. It specifies CASTGHHSNQPQHF.

This rearrangement joins TRBV18 to TRBJ1-1; D is perhaps TRBD1 (5 bases). The CDR3 totals 14 residues. From germline, CDR1 is KGHSH and CDR2 LQKENI. Trimming removed 8 bases at V and 2 bases at J, with 15 bases between. CDR3 bases: TGTGCCAGCACACGTATCGACAGAAACACTGAAGCTTTCTTT. This codes for CASTRIDRNTEAFF.

The genes are TRBV25-1 and TRBJ2-3; D may be TRBD2 (6 bases). The V end was cut by 6 bases, the J end by 5 bases, with 18 bases between. Germline assignment: CDR1 MGHDK and CDR2 SYGVNS. The CDR3 length is 15 residues. Here the CDR3 reads CASRHATAGLDTQYF. The CDR3 DNA is TGTGCCAGCAGGCACGCGACCGCGGGGTTAGATACGCAGTATTTT. Full variable domain (missing parts from reference TRBV25-1 and TRBJ2-3): EADIYQTPRYLVIGTGKKITLECSQTMGHDKMYWYQQDPGMELHLIHYSYGVNSTEKGDLSSESTVSRIRTEHFPLTLESARPSHTSQYLCASRHATAGLDTQYFGPGTRLTVL.